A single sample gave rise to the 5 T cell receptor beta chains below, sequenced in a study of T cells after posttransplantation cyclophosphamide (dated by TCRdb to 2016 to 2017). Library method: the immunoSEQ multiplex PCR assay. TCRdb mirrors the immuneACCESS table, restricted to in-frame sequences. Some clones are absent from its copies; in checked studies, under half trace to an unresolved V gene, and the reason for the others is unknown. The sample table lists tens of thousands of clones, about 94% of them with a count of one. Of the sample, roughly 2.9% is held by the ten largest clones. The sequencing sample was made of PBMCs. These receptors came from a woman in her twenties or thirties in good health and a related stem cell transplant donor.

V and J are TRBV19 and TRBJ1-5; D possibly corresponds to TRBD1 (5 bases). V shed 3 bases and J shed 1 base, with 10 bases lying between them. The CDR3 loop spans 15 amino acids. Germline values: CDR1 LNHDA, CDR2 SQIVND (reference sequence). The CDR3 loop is CASSMRGGSNQPQHF. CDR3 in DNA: TGTGCCAGTAGTATGCGGGGGGGGAGCAATCAGCCCCAGCATTTT.

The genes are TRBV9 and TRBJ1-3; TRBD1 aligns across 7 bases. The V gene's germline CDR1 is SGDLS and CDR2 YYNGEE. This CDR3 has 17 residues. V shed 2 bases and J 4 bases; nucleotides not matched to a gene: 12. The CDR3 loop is CASSVRREGAAGNTIYF. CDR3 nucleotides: TGTGCCAGCAGCGTTCGACGTGAGGGGGCAGCGGGAAACACCATATATTTT.

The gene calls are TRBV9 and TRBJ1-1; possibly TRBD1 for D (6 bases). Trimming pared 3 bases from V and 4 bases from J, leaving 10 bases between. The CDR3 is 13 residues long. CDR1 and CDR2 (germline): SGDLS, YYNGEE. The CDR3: CASSATGFTEAFF. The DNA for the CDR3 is TGTGCCAGCAGCGCTACAGGGTTCACTGAAGCTTTCTTT.

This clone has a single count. In nucleotides, the CDR3 is TGCGCCAGCAGCCATGTTGGGACAGTGAACACTGAAGCTTTCTTT. Protein sequence: CASSHVGTVNTEAFF. V usage is TRBV4-1 and J usage is TRBJ1-1, with 7 bases fitting TRBD1. The J segment lost 0 bases and the V segment lost 3 bases, leaving 4 bases of the junction unmatched. The CDR3 totals 15 residues. Germline-derived CDR1 and CDR2 are MGHRA and YSYEKL.

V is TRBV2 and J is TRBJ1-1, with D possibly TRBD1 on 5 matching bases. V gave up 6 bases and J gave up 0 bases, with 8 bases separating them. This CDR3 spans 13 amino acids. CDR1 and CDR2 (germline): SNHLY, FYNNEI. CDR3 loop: CASSRDLNTEAFF. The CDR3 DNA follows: TGTGCCAGCAGCAGGGATTTGAACACTGAAGCTTTCTTT.